What follows are 20 T cell receptor beta chains derived from one specimen sequenced in a study of CD8+CD57+ T cells in acquired aplastic anemia. Previously, flow cytometry had revealed CD8+CD57+ cell expansion in the patients chosen for sequencing. For CDR3 and TCR beta VDJ profiling, genomic DNA was the template used. TCRdb used MiXCR to reprocess the reads, holding one entry per CDR3 protein. The sample records under 500,000 distinct CDR3 sequences, around a third being singletons. Sequenced input: sorted CD4+, CD8+, or CD8+CD57+ T cells (not recorded which) from PBMCs. The receptor source for this set is a human donor with aplastic anemia.

V usage is TRBV6-5 and J usage is TRBJ1-1; unclear D gene. The CDR3 loop spans 13 amino acids. The V end lost 3 bases, the J end lost 5 bases, and 10 bases lay between the germline ends. Germline V gives CDR1 MNHEY, CDR2 SVGAGI. The chain's CDR3 is CASSYDRGTEAFF. CDR3 DNA: TGTGCCAGCAGTTATGATCGGGGAACTGAAGCTTTCTTT.

The chain uses TRBV19 and TRBJ1-2; D possibly corresponds to TRBD1 (6 bases). V lost 11 bases to trimming and J lost 4 bases, with 23 bases between them. The CDR3 sequence is 15 residues long. The germline V gene encodes CDR1 LNHDA and CDR2 SQIVND (reference sequence). The CDR3 DNA sequence: TGTGCCTGGAGTGCGGGACACGCAGTAAGCTATGGCTACACCTTC. It codes for CAWSAGHAVSYGYTF.

This clonotype was found a few times. The chain recombines TRBV6-1 with TRBJ1-1, with a tentative D call TRBD1 (6 bases). CDR3 length equals 11 residues. Looked up from germline, CDR1 is MNHNS and CDR2 is SASEGT. The CDR3 bases are TGTGCATCACAGGGAGGTACTGAAGCTTTCTTT. Translated: CASQGGTEAFF.

V usage is TRBV20-1 and J usage is TRBJ1-2, with 7 bases matching TRBD1. The germline CDR1 and CDR2 sequences are DFQATT and SNEGSKA (reference sequence). This CDR3 contains 15 residues. J lost 6 bases, V lost 3 bases, and 13 bases had no gene match. The CDR3 region is CSARVTLTGFDGYTF. Written as DNA, the CDR3 is TGCAGTGCTAGGGTTACCTTGACAGGGTTTGATGGCTACACCTTC.

The table lists this clonotype with many counts. The chain recombines TRBV12-3 or TRBV12-4 with TRBJ1-2, with 8 bases identical to TRBD1. This CDR3 has 13 amino acids. Trimming took 6 bases from V and 3 from J; bases not matched to a gene: 3. CDR3 DNA sequence: TGTGCCAGCAGCCGGGACAGGTACTATGGCTACACCTTC. It codes for CASSRDRYYGYTF.

A remark on this clonotype: A much more abundant neighbour one base away suggests this may be a read error. This chain uses TRBV6-1 with TRBJ1-1, with D possibly matching TRBD1 (6 bases). This CDR3 is 13 amino acids long. Germline V lookup: CDR1 MNHNS, CDR2 SASEGT. Trimming stripped 6 bases from V and 1 base from J, with 9 bases between. Here the CDR3 reads CASRVRGNTEAFF. The CDR3 nucleotides read TGTGCCAGCAGAGTCAGGGGGAACACTGAAGCTTTCTTT.

This clonotype was picked up a small number of times. The chain has TRBV5-1 and TRBJ1-5; D is unclear. V lost 0 bases and J 10 bases, leaving 17 bases between the germline ends. Germline V gene data show CDR1 as SGHRS and CDR2 as YFSETQ. The CDR3 has 15 amino acids. Written as DNA, the CDR3 is TGCGCCAGCAGCTTGGAAGGTAAGGAAGAGGGACCCCAGCATTTT. Translation: CASSLEGKEEGPQHF.

This clonotype was seen a handful of times. CDR3 sequence: CSASRSGRNTGELFF. In DNA, the CDR3 is TGCAGTGCTAGTCGTTCGGGGAGAAACACCGGGGAGCTGTTTTTT. The chain is built from TRBV20-1 and TRBJ2-2; D is perhaps TRBD2 (5 bases). The germline V gene has CDR1 DFQATT and CDR2 SNEGSKA (reference sequence). The ends were cut back, 3 bases at V and 2 bases at J, with 13 bases in the middle. The CDR3 runs to 15 residues.

This clonotype was recorded many times. CDR3: CASSVEGGAGDEQYF. The CDR3, as DNA: TGTGCCAGCAGCGTCGAGGGGGGGGCAGGGGACGAGCAGTACTTC. V usage is TRBV9 and J usage is TRBJ2-7; D may be TRBD2 (7 bases). Germline V lookup: CDR1 SGDLS, CDR2 YYNGEE. The CDR3 consists of 15 residues. Trimming pared 2 bases from V and 5 bases from J, leaving 17 bases between. The whole variable domain, remainder taken from reference TRBV9 and TRBJ2-7, is DSGVTQTPKHLITATGQRVTLRCSPRSGDLSVYWYQQSLDQGLQFLIQYYNGEERAKGNILERFSAQQFPDLHSELNLSSLELGDSALYFCASSVEGGAGDEQYFGPGTRLTVT.

This clonotype was counted at least ten times. The gene calls are TRBV2 and TRBJ1-4; no reliable D call. Germline CDR1 SNHLY, CDR2 FYNNEI. This CDR3 has 14 amino acids. The V end was cut by 9 bases, the J end by 5 bases, with 16 bases between. The CDR3 DNA sequence: TGTGCCAGTGCAGAGCTGGGCCAGAATGAAAAACTGTTTTTT. Residues: CASAELGQNEKLFF.

This chain connects TRBV15 to TRBJ2-7; no definite D call. Germline-derived CDR1 and CDR2 are LNHNV and YYDKDF (reference sequence). The CDR3 is made up of 15 amino acids. V dropped 0 bases and J dropped 7 bases, with 16 bases sitting between them. Written as DNA, the CDR3 is TGTGCCACCAGCAGAGAAATCGGAGAGCTCGGGGAGCAGTACTTC. Translated: CATSREIGELGEQYF.

This chain connects TRBV19 to TRBJ2-1, with a possible D match to TRBD1 (7 bases). The germline gives CDR1 LNHDA, CDR2 SQIVND (reference sequence). Between the trimmed V and J ends, which lost 6 bases and 6 bases, there was a span of 18 bases. The length of the CDR3 is 15 residues. The CDR3 DNA reads TGTGCCAGTAGCATCGGAGGGGGCCGAGGCAATGAGCAGTTCTTC. This translates into CASSIGGGRGNEQFF.

This clonotype was seen at least ten times. The chain couples TRBV20-1 to TRBJ2-5, with no clear D. V dropped 8 bases and J dropped 5 bases, with 6 bases sitting between them. The CDR3 length is 9 residues. Germline values: CDR1 DFQATT, CDR2 SNEGSKA (reference sequence). The CDR3 loop reads CSTPETQYF. CDR3 bases: TGCAGTACCCCTGAGACCCAGTACTTC.

The chain carries TRBV2 and TRBJ1-5; TRBD1 is a possible D gene (6 bases). The ends were cut back, 5 bases at V and 7 bases at J, with 12 bases in the middle. CDR1 SNHLY and CDR2 FYNNEI come from the germline V gene. The CDR3 loop spans 13 amino acids. The CDR3 reads CASSPQGRQPQHF. DNA for the CDR3: TGTGCCAGCAGTCCGCAGGGGCGACAGCCCCAGCATTTT.

Notes on this clonotype: This likely comes from a read error, as the CDR3 has no conserved phenylalanine or tryptophan at its end. The DNA for the CDR3 is TGTGCCAGCAGCCTCTGGGACAGGTTGGGATCTTACGAGCAGTACTCC. It is translated as CASSLWDRLGSYEQYS. The chain recombines TRBV11-1 with TRBJ2-7; TRBD1 agrees at 8 bases. Losses at the gene ends were 5 bases for V and 4 bases for J; bases not matched to a gene: 13. Germline CDR1 is SGHAT and CDR2 is FQDESV (reference sequence). This CDR3 comprises 16 residues.

This clonotype has ten or more counts. The chain has TRBV9 and TRBJ2-2; D gene uncertain. Germline V gene lookup returns CDR1 SGDLS and CDR2 YYNGEE. The CDR3 totals 17 residues. Deletions cut 1 base from V and 3 bases from J, with 16 bases between. The CDR3 DNA reads as TGTGCCAGCAGCGTATTTGGTGGATCCCTTTACACCGGGGAGCTGTTTTTT. As protein: CASSVFGGSLYTGELFF.

To note about this clonotype: At one end, the junction sequence differs from germline, possibly due to a read error. This sequence joins TRBV7-9 and TRBJ1-6; D possibly corresponds to TRBD1 (5 bases). CDR3 length: 15 residues. Germline loops: CDR1 SEHNR, CDR2 FQNEAQ (reference sequence). CDR3 protein: CASSLVGGYNPPLHF. CDR3 in DNA: TGTGCCAGCAGCTTGGTCGGGGGTTATAATCCACCCCTCCACTTT. Together with reference TRBV7-9 and TRBJ1-6, the CDR3 gives the full variable domain: DTGVSQNPRHKITKRGQNVTFRCDPISEHNRLYWYRQTLGQGPEFLTYFQNEAQLEKSRLLSDRFSAERPKGSFSTLEIQRTEQGDSAMYLCASSLVGGYNPPLHFGNGTRLTVT.

About this clonotype itself: This may arise from a read error, as a much more abundant clone is one base away. The chain recombines TRBV20-1 with TRBJ2-3; weak D call: TRBD1 (5 bases). This CDR3 region has 14 residues. V was trimmed by 2 bases and J by 2 bases, leaving 11 bases between them. Germline assignment: CDR1 DFQATT and CDR2 SNEGSKA (reference sequence). The CDR3 reads CSARRSRATDTQYF. CDR3 nucleotides: TGCAGTGCTAGACGTAGCAGGGCCACAGATACGCAGTATTTT.

This chain joins TRBV25-1 and TRBJ1-1, with D possibly matching TRBD1 (5 bases). This CDR3 region has 12 residues. V was clipped by 10 bases and J by 1 base, with 10 bases between them. Germline loops: CDR1 MGHDK, CDR2 SYGVNS. CDR3 sequence reads: CATGSGNTEAFF. Written as DNA, the CDR3 is TGTGCCACAGGGTCGGGGAACACTGAAGCTTTCTTT.

About this clonotype: One end of the junction varies from germline; a read error may be responsible. The V gene is TRBV29-1, the J gene TRBJ1-1; a possible D gene is TRBD1 (5 bases). Germline loops: CDR1 SQVTM, CDR2 ANQGSEA. The CDR3 is 14 amino acids. CDR3 in DNA: TGCAGCGTTGATATGGGGGGTGTGAACACTGAGGCTTTCTTT. Its protein product is CSVDMGGVNTEAFF.